These 5 T cell receptor beta chains were sequenced from one sample in a study of memory CD4+ T cells and cytomegalovirus serostatus. Single viable CD3+CD4+CD8-CD45RO+ cells were sorted as the memory CD4+ T cells. Libraries were prepared by immunoSEQ multiplex PCR; TCRdb keeps only in-frame clonotypes and omits some of them. This sample has tens of thousands of clones, with roughly 87% found just once. The sequenced sample was memory CD4+ T cells from blood. These receptors were taken from an adult in good health and CMV-seronegative.

The rearrangement links TRBV11-2 to TRBJ1-4; no definite D call. There are 15 residues in the CDR3. V gave up 1 base and J gave up 1 base, with 7 bases separating them. Germline V CDR1 and CDR2: SGHAT, FQNNGV. This CDR3 is CASSLGEKTNEKLFF. The CDR3 DNA is TGTGCCAGCAGCTTAGGGGAGAAAACTAATGAAAAACTGTTTTTT.

V usage is TRBV2 and J usage is TRBJ2-1; D is uncertain. The CDR3 consists of 14 residues. Deletions cut 7 bases from V and 4 bases from J, with 14 bases between. Germline lookup yields CDR1 SNHLY and CDR2 FYNNEI. CDR3 bases: TGTGCCAGCACGGCATCTCGAACTTACAATGAGCAGTTCTTC. Its translation: CASTASRTYNEQFF.

J is TRBJ2-3 and V is TRBV5-6, with D possibly being TRBD2 (5 bases). CDR3 length: 15 residues. The germline V and J ends were trimmed by 4 bases and 2 bases, with 14 bases remaining between them. Germline lookup yields CDR1 SGHDT and CDR2 YYEEEE. The CDR3 region has the DNA TGTGCCAGCAGCGGGAGTGCTTTTTCCACAGATACGCAGTATTTT. It is translated as CASSGSAFSTDTQYF.

The chain has TRBV28 and TRBJ2-1; weak D call: TRBD1 (6 bases). CDR1 is MDHEN, CDR2 SYDVKM, per germline. CDR3 length: 14 residues. V was pared by 8 bases and J by 5 bases, with 16 bases between. CDR3 DNA sequence: TGTGCCAGCTTCGGGTGGGGGCTGAACAATGAGCAGTTCTTC. It specifies CASFGWGLNNEQFF.

V is TRBV4-3 and J is TRBJ2-5; 9 nucleotides match TRBD2. V shed 1 base and J 1 base; nucleotides not matched to a gene: 7. The length of the CDR3 is 17 residues. The germline CDR1 and CDR2 sequences are LGHNA and YSLEER. The CDR3 loop reads CASSQGLGLASQETQYF. CDR3 in DNA: TGCGCCAGCAGCCAAGGCCTCGGACTAGCGAGCCAAGAGACCCAGTACTTC.